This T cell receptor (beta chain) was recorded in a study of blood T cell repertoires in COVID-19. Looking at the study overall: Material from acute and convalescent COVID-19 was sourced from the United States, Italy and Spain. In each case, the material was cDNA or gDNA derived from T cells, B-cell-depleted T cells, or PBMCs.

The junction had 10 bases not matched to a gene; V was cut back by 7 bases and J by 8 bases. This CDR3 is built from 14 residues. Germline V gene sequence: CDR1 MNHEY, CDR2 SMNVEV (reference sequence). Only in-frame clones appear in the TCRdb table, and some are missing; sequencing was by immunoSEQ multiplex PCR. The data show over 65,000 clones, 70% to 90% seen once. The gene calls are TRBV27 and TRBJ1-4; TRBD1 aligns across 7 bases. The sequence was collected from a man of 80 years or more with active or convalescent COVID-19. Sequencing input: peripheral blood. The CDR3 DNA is TGTGCCAGCATGTTTTACGGGACAGACGAAAAACTGTTTTTT. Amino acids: CASMFYGTDEKLFF.